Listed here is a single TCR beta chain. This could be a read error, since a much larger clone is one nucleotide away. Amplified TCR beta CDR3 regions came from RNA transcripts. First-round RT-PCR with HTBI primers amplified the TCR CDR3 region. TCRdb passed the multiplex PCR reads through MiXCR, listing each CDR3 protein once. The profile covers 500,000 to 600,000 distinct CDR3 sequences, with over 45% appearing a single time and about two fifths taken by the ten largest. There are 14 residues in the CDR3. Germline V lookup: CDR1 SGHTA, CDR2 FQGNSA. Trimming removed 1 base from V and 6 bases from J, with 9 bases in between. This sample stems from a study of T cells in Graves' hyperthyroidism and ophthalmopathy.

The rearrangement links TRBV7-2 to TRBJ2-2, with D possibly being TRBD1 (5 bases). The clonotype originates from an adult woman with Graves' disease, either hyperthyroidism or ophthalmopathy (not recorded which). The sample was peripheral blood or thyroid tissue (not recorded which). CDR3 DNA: TGTGCCAGCAGCTTAGGGGGCTGGGCCGGGGAGCTGTTTTTT. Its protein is CASSLGGWAGELFF.